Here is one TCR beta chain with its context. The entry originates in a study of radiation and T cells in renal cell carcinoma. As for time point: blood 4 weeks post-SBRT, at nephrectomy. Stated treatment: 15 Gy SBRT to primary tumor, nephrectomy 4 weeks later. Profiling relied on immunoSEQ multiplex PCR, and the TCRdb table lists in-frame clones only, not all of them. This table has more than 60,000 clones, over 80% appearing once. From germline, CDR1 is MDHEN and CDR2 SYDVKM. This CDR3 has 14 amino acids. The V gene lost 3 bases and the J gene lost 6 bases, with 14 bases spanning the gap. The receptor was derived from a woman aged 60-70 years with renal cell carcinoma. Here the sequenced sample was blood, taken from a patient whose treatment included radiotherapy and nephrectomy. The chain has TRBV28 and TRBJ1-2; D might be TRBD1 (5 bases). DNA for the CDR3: TGTGCCAGCAGTTTGGGGGTGATGGAGGATGGCTACACCTTC. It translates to CASSLGVMEDGYTF.